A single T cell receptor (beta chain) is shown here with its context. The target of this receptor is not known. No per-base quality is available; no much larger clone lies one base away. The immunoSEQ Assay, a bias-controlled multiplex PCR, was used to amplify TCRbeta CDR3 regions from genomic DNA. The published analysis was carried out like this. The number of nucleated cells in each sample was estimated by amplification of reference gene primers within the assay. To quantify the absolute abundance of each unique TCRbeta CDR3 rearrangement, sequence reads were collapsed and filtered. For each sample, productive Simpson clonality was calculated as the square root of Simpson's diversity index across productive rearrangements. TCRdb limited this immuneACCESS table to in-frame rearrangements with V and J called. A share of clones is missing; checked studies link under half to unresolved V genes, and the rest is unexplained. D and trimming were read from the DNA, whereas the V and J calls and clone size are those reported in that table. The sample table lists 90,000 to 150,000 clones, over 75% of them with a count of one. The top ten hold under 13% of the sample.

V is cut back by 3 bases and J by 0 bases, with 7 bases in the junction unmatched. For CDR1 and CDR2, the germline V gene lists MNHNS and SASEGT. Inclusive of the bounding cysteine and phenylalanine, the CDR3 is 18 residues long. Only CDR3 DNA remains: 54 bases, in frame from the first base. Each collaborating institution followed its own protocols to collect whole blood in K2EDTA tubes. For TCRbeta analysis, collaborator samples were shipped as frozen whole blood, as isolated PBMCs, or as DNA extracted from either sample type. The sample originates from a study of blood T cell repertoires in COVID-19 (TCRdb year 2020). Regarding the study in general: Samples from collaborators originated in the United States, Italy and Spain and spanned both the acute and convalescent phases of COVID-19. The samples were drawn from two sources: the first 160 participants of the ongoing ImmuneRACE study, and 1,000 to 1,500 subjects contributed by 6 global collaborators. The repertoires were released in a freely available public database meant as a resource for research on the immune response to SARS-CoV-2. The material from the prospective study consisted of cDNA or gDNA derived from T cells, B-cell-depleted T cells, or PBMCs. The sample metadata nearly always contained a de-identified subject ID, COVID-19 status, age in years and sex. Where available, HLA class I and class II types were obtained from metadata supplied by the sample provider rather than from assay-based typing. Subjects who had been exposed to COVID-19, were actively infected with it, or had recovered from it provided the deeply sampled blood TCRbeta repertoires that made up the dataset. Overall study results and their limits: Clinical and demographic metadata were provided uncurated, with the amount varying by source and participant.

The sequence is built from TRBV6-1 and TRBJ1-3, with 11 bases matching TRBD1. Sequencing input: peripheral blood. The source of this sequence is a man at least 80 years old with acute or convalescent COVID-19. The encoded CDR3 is CASSDSGTGGISGNTIYF. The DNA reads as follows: TGTGCCAGCAGTGATTCCGGGACAGGGGGGATCTCTGGAAACACCATATATTTT.